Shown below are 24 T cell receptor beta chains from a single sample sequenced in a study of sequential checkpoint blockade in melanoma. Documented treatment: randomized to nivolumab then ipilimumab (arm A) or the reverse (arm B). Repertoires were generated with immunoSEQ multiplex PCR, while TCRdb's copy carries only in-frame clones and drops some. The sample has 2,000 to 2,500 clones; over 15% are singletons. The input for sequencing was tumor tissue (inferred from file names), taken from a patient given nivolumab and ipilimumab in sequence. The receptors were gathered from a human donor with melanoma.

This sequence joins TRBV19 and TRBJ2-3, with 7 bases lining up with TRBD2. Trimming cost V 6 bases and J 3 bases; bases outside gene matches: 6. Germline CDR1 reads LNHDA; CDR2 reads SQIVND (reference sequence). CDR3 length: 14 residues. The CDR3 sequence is CASRSSGWTDTQYF. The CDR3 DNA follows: TGTGCCAGTAGGTCTAGCGGCTGGACAGATACGCAGTATTTT. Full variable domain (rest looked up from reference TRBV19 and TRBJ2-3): DGGITQSPKYLFRKEGQNVTLSCEQNLNHDAMYWYRQDPGQGLRLIYYSQIVNDFQKGDIAEGYSVSREKKESFPLTVTSAQKNPTAFYLCASRSSGWTDTQYFGPGTRLTVL.

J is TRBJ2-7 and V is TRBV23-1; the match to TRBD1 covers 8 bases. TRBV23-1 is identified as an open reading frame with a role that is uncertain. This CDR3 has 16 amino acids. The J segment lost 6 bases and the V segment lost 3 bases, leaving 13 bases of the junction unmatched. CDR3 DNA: TGCGCCAGCAGTCACCCGAACGATCCAGGGGGCTGCGAGCAGTACTTC. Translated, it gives CASSHPNDPGGCEQYF.

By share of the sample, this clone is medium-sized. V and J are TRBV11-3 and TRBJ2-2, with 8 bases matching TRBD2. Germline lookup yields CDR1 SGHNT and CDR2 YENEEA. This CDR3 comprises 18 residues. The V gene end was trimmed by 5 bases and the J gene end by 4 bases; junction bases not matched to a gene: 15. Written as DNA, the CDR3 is TGTGCCAGCAGCCCCGGCGTGGGGAGCGGGAGTACCACCGGGGAGCTGTTTTTT. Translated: CASSPGVGSGSTTGELFF.

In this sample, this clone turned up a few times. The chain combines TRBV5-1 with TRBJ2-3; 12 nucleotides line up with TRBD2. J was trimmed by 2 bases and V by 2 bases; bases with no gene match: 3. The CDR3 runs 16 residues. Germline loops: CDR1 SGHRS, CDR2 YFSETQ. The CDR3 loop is CASSLGTSGFTDTQYF. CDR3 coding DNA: TGCGCCAGCAGCTTAGGGACTAGCGGGTTCACAGATACGCAGTATTTT.

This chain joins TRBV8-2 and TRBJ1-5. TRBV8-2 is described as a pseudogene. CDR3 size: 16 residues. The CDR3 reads CASSLRGQTSNQPQHF. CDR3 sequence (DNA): TGTGCCAGCAGTTTACGCGGGCAGACTAGCAATCAGCCCCAGCATTTT.

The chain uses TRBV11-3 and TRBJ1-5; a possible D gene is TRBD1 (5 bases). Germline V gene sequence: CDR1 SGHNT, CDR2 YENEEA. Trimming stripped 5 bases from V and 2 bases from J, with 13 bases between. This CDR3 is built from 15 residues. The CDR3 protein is CASSAGGGGNQPQHF. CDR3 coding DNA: TGTGCCAGCAGCGCCGGTGGGGGGGGCAATCAGCCCCAGCATTTT.

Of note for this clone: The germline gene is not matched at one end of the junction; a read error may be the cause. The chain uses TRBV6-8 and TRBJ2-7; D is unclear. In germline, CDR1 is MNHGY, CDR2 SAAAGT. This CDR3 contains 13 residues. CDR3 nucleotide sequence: TGTGCCATCAGTGGACCTAACCGGCCCGAGCAGTACTTC. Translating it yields CAISGPNRPEQYF.

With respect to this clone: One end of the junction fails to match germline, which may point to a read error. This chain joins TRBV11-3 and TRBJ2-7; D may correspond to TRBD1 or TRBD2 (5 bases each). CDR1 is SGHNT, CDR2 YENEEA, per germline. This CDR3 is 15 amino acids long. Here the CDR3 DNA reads TGTGCTAGCAGCCCGGGACGGAATGCGGGCTACGAGCAGTACTTC. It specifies CASSPGRNAGYEQYF.

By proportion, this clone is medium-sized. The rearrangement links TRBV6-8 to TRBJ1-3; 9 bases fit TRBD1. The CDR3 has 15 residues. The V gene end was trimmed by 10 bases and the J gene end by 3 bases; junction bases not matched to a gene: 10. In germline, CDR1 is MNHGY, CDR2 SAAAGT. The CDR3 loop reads CAIGGQGGYGNTIYF. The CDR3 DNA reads TGTGCCATCGGGGGACAGGGTGGATATGGAAACACCATATATTTT.

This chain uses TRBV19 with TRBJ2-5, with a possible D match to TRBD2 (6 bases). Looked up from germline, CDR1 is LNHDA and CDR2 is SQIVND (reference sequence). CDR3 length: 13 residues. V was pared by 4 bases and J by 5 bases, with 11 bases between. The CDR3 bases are TGTGCCAGTAGTACCGGGACTTTTGAGACCCAGTACTTC. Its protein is CASSTGTFETQYF.

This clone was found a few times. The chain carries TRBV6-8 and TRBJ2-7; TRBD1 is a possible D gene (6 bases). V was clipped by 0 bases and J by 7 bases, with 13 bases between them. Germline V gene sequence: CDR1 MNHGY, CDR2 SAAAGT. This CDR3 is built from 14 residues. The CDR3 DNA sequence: TGTGCCAGCAGTTACTCCGCAGGGGAGAGGGAGCAGTACTTC. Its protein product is CASSYSAGEREQYF.

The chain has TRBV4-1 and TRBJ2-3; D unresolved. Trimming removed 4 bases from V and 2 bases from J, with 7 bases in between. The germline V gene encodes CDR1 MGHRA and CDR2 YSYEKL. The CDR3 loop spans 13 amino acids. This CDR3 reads CASSLGPTDTQYF. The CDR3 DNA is TGCGCCAGCAGCCTTGGGCCCACAGATACGCAGTATTTT.

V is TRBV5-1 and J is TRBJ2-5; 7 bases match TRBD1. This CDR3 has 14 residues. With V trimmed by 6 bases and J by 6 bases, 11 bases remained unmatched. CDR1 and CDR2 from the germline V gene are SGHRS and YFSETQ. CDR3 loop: CASNRQTGRQTQYF. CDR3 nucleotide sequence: TGCGCCAGCAACCGACAGACAGGGCGGCAGACCCAGTACTTC.

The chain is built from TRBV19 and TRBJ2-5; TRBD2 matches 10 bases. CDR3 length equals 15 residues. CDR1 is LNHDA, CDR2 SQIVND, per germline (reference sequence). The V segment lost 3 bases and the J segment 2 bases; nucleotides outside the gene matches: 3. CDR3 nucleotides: TGTGCCAGTAGTATTGGGACTAGCGCACAAGAGACCCAGTACTTC. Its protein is CASSIGTSAQETQYF.

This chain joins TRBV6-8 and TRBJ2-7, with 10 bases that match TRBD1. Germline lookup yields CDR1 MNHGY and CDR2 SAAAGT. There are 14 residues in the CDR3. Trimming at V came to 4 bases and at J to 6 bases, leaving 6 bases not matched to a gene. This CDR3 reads CASSSGQGVSEQYF. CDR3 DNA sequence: TGTGCCAGCAGTTCCGGACAGGGGGTCTCCGAGCAGTACTTC.

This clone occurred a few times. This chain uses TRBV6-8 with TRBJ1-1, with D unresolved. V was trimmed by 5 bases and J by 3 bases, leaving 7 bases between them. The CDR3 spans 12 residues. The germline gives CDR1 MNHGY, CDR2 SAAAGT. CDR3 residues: CASSAQYTEAFF. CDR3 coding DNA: TGTGCCAGCAGTGCACAGTACACTGAAGCTTTCTTT.

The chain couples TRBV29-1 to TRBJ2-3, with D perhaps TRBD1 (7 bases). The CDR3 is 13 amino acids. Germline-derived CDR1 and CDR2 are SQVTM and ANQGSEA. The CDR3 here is CTNTRGASDTQYF. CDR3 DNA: TGCACCAATACCAGGGGGGCGTCAGATACGCAGTATTTT.

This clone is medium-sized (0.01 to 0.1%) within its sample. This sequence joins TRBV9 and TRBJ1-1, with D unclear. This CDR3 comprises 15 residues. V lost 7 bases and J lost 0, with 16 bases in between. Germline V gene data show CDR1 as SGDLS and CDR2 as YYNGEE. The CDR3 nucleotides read TGTGCCAGCGATGACCGGGGAAGCATGAACACTGAAGCTTTCTTT. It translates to CASDDRGSMNTEAFF.

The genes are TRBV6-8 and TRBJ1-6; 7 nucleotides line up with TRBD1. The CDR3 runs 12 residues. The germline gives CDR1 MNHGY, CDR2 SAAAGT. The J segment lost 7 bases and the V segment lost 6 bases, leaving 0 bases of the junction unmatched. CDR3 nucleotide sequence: TGTGCCAGCAGGGGACAGAATTCACCCCTCCACTTT. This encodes CASRGQNSPLHF.

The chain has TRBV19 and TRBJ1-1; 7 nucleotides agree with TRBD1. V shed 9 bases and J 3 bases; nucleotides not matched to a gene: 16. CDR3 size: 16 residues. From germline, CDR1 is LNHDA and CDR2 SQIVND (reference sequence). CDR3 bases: TGTGCCAGCAGATATAAACCAGGGGGTCTGGACACTGAAGCTTTCTTT. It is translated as CASRYKPGGLDTEAFF.

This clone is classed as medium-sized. In DNA, the CDR3 is TGTGCCAGCAGCTTAGATCTGGATAGCGGGAGACGATACGAGCAGTACTTC. Amino acid sequence: CASSLDLDSGRRYEQYF. The chain carries TRBV11-3 and TRBJ2-7, with 9 nucleotides matching TRBD2. Germline assignment: CDR1 SGHNT and CDR2 YENEEA. This CDR3 has 17 residues. Trimming took 0 bases from V and 4 from J; bases not matched to a gene: 10.

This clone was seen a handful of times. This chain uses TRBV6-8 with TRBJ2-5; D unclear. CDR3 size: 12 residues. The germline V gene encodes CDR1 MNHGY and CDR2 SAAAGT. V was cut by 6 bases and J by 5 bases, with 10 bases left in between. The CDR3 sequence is CASRTSGETQYF. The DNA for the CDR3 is TGTGCCAGCAGGACTTCTGGGGAGACCCAGTACTTC.

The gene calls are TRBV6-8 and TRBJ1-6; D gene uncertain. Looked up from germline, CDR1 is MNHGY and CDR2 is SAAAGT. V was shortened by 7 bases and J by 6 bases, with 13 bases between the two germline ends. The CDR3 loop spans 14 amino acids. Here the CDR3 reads CASKSGDFNSPLHF. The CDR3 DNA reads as TGTGCCAGCAAATCCGGGGATTTTAATTCACCCCTCCACTTT.

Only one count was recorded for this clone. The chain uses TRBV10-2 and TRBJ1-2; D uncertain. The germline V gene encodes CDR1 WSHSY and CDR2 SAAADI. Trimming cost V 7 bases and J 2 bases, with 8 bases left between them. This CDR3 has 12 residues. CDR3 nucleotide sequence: TGCGCCAGCAAGGTCGAGAACTATGGCTACACCTTC. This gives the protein CASKVENYGYTF.